This passage covers 5 T cell receptor beta chains from one sample sequenced in a study of spatial heterogeneity in lung cancer. Time point given: sample taken at primary tumor resection. TCRdb reanalysed the 5' RACE reads using MiXCR and keeps one entry per CDR3 protein. This table holds about 61,000 distinct CDR3 sequences, under 7.5% found once. Sample: PBMCs, taken at surgery. These receptors were collected from a female donor with early-stage non-small cell lung cancer.

V and J are TRBV12-5 and TRBJ2-7; the D is unclear. Germline V gene lookup returns CDR1 LGHNT and CDR2 FRNRAP. The CDR3 length is 15 residues. With 1 base removed from V and 3 bases from J, the gap between germline ends came to 13 bases. CDR3 residues: CASGLGGVTSYEQYF. Written as DNA, the CDR3 is TGTGCTAGTGGTTTGGGCGGCGTCACAAGCTACGAGCAGTACTTC. The full variable domain, with the rest looked up from reference TRBV12-5 and TRBJ2-7, is DARVTQTPRHKVTEMGQEVTMRCQPILGHNTVFWYRQTMMQGLELLAYFRNRAPLDDSGMPKDRFSAEMPDATLATLKIQPSEPRDSAVYFCASGLGGVTSYEQYFGPGTRLTVT.

The sample holds many counts of this clonotype. This chain links TRBV20-1 with TRBJ1-2, with D tentatively TRBD1 (5 bases). V was pared by 6 bases and J by 0 bases, with 8 bases between. Germline V gene sequence: CDR1 DFQATT, CDR2 SNEGSKA (reference sequence). The CDR3 is made up of 12 amino acids. CDR3 sequence (DNA): TGCAGTGCGGAGGACACTAACTATGGCTACACCTTC. It translates to CSAEDTNYGYTF.

There are a few counts of this clonotype. J is TRBJ2-7 and V is TRBV28; the match to TRBD2 covers 14 bases. The junction had 6 bases not matched to a gene; V was cut back by 6 bases and J by 5 bases. Germline-derived CDR1 and CDR2 are MDHEN and SYDVKM. CDR3 length: 15 residues. The CDR3 loop reads CASRTSGRGFHEQYF. CDR3 DNA sequence: TGTGCCAGCAGGACTAGCGGGAGGGGGTTCCACGAGCAGTACTTC.

CDR3: CSARGPGRLNTEAFF. The CDR3 coding sequence is TGCAGTGCTAGGGGGCCGGGACGTCTGAACACTGAAGCTTTCTTT. The J gene is TRBJ1-1, the V gene TRBV20-1; the D gene is possibly TRBD1 (5 bases). Germline V CDR1 and CDR2: DFQATT, SNEGSKA (reference sequence). Between the trimmed V and J ends, which lost 3 bases and 0 bases, there was a span of 14 bases. This CDR3 is 15 amino acids long.

This clonotype was detected many times. The chain is built from TRBV20-1 and TRBJ1-2; D unclear. The CDR3 extends over 13 amino acids. Trimming pared 6 bases from V and 0 bases from J, leaving 11 bases between. CDR1 DFQATT and CDR2 SNEGSKA come from the germline V gene (reference sequence). The CDR3 is CSASPWTNYGYTF. The CDR3 DNA sequence: TGCAGTGCCAGCCCATGGACTAACTATGGCTACACCTTC.